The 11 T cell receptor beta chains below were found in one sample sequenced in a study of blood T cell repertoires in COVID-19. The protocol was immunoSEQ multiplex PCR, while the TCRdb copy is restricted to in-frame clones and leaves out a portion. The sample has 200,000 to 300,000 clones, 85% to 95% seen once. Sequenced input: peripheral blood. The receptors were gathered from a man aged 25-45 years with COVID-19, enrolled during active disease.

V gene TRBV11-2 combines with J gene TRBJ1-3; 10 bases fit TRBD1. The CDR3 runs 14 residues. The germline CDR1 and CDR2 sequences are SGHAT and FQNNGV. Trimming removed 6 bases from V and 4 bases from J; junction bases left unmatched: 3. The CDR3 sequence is CASSGQGVGNTIYF. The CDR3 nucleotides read TGTGCCAGCAGTGGACAGGGGGTCGGAAACACCATATATTTT.

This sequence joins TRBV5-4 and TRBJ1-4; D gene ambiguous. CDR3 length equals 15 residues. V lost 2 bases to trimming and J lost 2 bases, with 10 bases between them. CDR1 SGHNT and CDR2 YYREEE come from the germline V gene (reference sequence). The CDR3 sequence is CASSFGERTNEKLFF. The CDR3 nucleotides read TGTGCCAGCAGCTTCGGGGAAAGGACTAATGAAAAACTGTTTTTT.

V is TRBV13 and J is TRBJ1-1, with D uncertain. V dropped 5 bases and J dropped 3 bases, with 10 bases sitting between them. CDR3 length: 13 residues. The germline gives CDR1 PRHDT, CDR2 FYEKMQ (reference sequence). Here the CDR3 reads CASSPAGDTEAFF. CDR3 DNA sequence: TGTGCCAGCAGCCCCGCCGGAGACACTGAAGCTTTCTTT.

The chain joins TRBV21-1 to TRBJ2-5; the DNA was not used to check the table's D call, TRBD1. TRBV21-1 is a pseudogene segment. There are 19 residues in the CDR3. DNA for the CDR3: TGTGCCAGCAGACGAGGGCAGGGGGTTCCTTGCAGGTACCAAGAGACCCAGTACTTC. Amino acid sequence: CASRRGQGVPCRYQETQYF.

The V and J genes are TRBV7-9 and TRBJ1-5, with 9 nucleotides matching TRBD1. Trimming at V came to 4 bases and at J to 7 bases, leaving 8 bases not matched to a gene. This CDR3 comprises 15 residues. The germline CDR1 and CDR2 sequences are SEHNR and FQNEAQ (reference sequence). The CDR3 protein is CASSSYRGRGQPQHF. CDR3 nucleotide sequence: TGTGCCAGCAGCTCGTACAGGGGGCGGGGGCAGCCCCAGCATTTT. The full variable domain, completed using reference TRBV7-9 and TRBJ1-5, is DTGVSQNPRHKITKRGQNVTFRCDPISEHNRLYWYRQTLGQGPEFLTYFQNEAQLEKSRLLSDRFSAERPKGSFSTLEIQRTEQGDSAMYLCASSSYRGRGQPQHFGDGTRLSIL.

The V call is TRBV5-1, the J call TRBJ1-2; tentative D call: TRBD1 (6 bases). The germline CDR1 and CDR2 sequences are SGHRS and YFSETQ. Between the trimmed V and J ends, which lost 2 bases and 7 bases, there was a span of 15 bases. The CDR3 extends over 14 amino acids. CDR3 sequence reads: CASSLPQGESGYTF. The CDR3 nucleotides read TGCGCCAGCAGCTTACCACAGGGCGAGAGTGGCTACACCTTC.

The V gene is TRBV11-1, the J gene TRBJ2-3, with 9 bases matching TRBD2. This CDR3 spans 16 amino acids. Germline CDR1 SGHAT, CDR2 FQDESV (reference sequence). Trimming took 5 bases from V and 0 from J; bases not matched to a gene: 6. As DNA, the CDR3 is TGTGCCAGCAGCCCAAGACTAGCGGCCAGCACAGATACGCAGTATTTT. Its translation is CASSPRLAASTDTQYF.

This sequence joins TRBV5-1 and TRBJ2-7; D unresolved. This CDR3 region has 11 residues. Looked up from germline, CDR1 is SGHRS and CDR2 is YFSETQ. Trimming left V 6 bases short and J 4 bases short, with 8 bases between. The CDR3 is CASTSHYEQYF. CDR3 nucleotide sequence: TGCGCCAGCACGAGTCATTACGAGCAGTACTTC. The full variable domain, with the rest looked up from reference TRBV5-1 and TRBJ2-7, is KAGVTQTPRYLIKTRGQQVTLSCSPISGHRSVSWYQQTPGQGLQFLFEYFSETQRNKGNFPGRFSGRQFSNSRSEMNVSTLELGDSALYLCASTSHYEQYFGPGTRLTVT.

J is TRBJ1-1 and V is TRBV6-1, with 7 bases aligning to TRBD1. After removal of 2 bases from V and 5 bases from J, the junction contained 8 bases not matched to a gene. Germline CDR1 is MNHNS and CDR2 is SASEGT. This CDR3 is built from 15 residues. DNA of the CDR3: TGTGCCAGCAGTGAACGGGCAGGGGGTCGGACTGAAGCTTTCTTT. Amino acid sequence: CASSERAGGRTEAFF.

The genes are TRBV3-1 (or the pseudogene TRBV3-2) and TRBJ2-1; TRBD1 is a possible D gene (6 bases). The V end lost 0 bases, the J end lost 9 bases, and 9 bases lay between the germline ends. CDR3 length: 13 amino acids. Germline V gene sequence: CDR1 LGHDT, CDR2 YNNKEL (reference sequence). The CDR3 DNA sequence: TGTGCCAGCAGCCAAGATTGGGGGCGTGAGCAGTTCTTC. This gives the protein CASSQDWGREQFF.

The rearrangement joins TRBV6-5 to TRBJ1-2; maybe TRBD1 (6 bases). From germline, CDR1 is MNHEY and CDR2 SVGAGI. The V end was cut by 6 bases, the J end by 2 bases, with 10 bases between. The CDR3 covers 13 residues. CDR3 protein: CASSIQGNYGYTF. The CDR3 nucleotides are TGTGCCAGCAGCATTCAGGGGAACTATGGCTACACCTTC.